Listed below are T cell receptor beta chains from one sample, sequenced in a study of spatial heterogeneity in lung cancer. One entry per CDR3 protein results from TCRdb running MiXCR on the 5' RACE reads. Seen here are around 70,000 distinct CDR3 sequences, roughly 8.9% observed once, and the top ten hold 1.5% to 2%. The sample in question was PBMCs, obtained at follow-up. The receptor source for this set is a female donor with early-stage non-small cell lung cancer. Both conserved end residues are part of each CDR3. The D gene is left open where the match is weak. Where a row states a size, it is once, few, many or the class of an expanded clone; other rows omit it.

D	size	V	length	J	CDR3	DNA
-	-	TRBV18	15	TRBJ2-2	CASSPKPSNTGELFF	TGTGCCAGCTCACCAAAGCCCAGCAACACCGGGGAGCTGTTTTTT
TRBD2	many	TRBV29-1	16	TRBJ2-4	CSVEDTSVIAKNIQYF	TGCAGCGTTGAAGACACTAGCGTCATTGCCAAAAACATTCAGTACTTC
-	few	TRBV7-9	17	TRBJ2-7	CASSLGLAGPSSYEQYF	TGTGCCAGCAGCTTAGGGCTAGCAGGCCCTTCTTCCTACGAGCAGTACTTC
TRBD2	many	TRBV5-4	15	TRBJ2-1	CASSRGLAGALEQFF	TGTGCCAGCAGCCGGGGACTAGCGGGAGCTCTTGAGCAGTTCTTC
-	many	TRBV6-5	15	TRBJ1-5	CASSYSRFGSQPQHF	TGTGCCAGCAGTTACTCGAGGTTTGGCAGTCAGCCCCAGCATTTT
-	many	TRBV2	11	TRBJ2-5	CASSEEETQYF	TGTGCCAGCAGTGAAGAGGAGACCCAGTACTTC
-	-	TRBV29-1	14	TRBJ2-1	CSVAPGLVNNEQFF	TGCAGCGTAGCCCCGGGACTGGTTAACAATGAGCAGTTCTTC
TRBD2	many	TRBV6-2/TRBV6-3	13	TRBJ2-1	CASVLAGRNEQFF	TGTGCCAGCGTTCTAGCGGGGAGAAATGAGCAGTTCTTC
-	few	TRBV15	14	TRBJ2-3	CATSREEGTDTQYF	TGTGCCACCAGCAGAGAAGAGGGAACAGATACGCAGTATTTT
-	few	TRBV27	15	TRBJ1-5	CASSYRAGSNQPQHF	TGTGCCAGCAGTTACAGGGCCGGCAGCAATCAGCCCCAGCATTTT
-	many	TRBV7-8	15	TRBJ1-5	CASSSTGTRAEPQHF	TGTGCCAGCAGCTCAACCGGGACGAGGGCCGAGCCCCAGCATTTT
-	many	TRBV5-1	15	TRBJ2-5	CASSPGAALLETQYF	TGCGCCAGCAGCCCCGGGGCGGCCCTCTTGGAGACCCAGTACTTC
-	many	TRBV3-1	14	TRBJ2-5	CASSQGLMGETQYF	TGTGCCAGCAGCCAAGGACTTATGGGGGAGACCCAGTACTTC
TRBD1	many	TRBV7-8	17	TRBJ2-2	CASSERTPGQGTGELFF	TGTGCCAGCAGCGAGAGAACACCGGGACAGGGCACCGGGGAGCTGTTTTTT
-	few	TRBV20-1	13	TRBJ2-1	CSALRGTTNEQFF	TGCAGTGCTCTTAGGGGGACTACCAATGAGCAGTTCTTC
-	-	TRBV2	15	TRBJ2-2	CASSVGQGITGELFF	TGTGCCAGCAGTGTGGGGCAGGGCATAACCGGGGAGCTGTTTTTT
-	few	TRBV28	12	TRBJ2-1	CASRYSANEQFF	TGTGCCAGCAGGTACAGCGCTAATGAGCAGTTCTTC
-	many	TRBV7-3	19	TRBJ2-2	CASSPTGFSAGTNTGELFF	TGTGCCAGCAGCCCTACCGGGTTTTCGGCAGGGACGAACACCGGGGAGCTGTTTTTT
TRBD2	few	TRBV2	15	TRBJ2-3	CASSPLGGSTDTQYF	TGTGCCAGCAGTCCCTTGGGGGGGTCCACTGATACGCAGTATTTT
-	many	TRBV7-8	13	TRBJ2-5	CASSLGLGETQYF	TGTGCCAGCAGCTTAGGTCTGGGGGAGACCCAGTACTTC
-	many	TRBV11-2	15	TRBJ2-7	CASSPGLSSTYEQYF	TGTGCCAGCAGCCCGGGACTTTCTTCGACCTACGAGCAGTACTTC
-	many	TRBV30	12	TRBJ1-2	CAWYQVNYGYTF	TGTGCCTGGTACCAGGTTAACTATGGCTACACCTTC
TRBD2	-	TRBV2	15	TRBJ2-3	CASSEGTSGSHTQYF	TGTGCCAGCAGTGAGGGGACTAGCGGGAGTCATACGCAGTATTTT
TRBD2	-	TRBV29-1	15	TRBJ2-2	CSVDLAGGPNGELFF	TGCAGCGTTGACCTAGCGGGAGGGCCGAACGGGGAGCTGTTTTTT
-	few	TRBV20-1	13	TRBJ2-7	CSARRQRTDEQYF	TGCAGTGCTAGAAGGCAAAGGACGGACGAGCAGTACTTC
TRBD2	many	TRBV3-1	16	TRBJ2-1	CASSQNSGREHNEQFF	TGTGCCAGCAGCCAAAACAGCGGGAGGGAGCACAATGAGCAGTTCTTC
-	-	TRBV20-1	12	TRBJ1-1	CSARFNTPEAFF	TGCAGTGCTAGATTCAACACGCCTGAAGCTTTCTTT
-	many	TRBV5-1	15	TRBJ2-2	CASSLSLVNTGELFF	TGCGCCAGCAGCTTGTCTCTCGTGAACACCGGGGAGCTGTTTTTT
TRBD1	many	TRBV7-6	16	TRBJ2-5	CASSFGGQGPGETQYF	TGTGCCAGCAGCTTCGGAGGACAGGGTCCCGGTGAGACCCAGTACTTC
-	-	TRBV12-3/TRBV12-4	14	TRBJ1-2	CASSLGEVGYGYTF	TGTGCCAGCAGCTTGGGCGAGGTGGGCTATGGCTACACCTTC
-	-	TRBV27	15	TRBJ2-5	CASSLAGPTGETQYF	TGTGCCAGCAGTTTGGCAGGGCCCACGGGGGAGACCCAGTACTTC
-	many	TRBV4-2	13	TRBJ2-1	CASSQGASGEQFF	TGTGCCAGCAGCCAAGGAGCGTCTGGTGAGCAGTTCTTC
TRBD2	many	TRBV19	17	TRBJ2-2	CASTRTSGPRATGELFF	TGTGCCAGTACCAGGACTAGCGGACCCCGAGCCACCGGGGAGCTGTTTTTT
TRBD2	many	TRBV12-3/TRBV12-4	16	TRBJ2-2	CASRRPTSGRAGELFF	TGTGCCAGCAGGCGCCCGACTAGCGGGAGGGCCGGGGAGCTGTTTTTT
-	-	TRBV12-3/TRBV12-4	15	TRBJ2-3	CASSPRGERTDTQYF	TGTGCCAGCAGTCCCCGGGGAGAACGCACAGATACGCAGTATTTT
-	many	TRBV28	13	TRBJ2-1	CASSSHGNNEQFF	TGTGCCAGCAGTTCGCACGGAAACAATGAGCAGTTCTTC
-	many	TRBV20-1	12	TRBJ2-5	CSARVALGAQYF	TGCAGTGCTAGAGTCGCTCTTGGGGCCCAGTACTTC
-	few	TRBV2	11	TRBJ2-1	CASRIPPEQFF	TGTGCCAGCAGGATCCCCCCAGAGCAGTTCTTC
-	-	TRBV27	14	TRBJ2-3	CASRNSGGTDTQYF	TGTGCCAGCAGGAACTCAGGCGGCACAGATACGCAGTATTTT
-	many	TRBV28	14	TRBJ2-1	CASRAEGGHNEQFF	TGTGCCAGCCGGGCGGAGGGTGGCCACAATGAGCAGTTCTTC
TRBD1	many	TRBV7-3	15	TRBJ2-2	CASSRGTGGHGELFF	TGTGCCAGCAGTCGGGGTACAGGGGGCCACGGGGAGCTGTTTTTT
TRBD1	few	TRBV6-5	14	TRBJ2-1	CASRDRDSYNEQFF	TGTGCCAGCAGGGACAGGGACTCCTACAATGAGCAGTTCTTC
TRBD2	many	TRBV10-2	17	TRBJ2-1	CASSETSGEGISNEQFF	TGCGCCAGCAGTGAGACTAGCGGGGAGGGAATCTCGAATGAGCAGTTCTTC
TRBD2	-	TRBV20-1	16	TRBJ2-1	CSAPGPLAGVGNEQFF	TGCAGTGCTCCCGGGCCTCTAGCGGGAGTAGGGAATGAGCAGTTCTTC
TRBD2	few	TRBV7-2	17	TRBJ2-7	CASSLALAGDPSYEQYF	TGTGCCAGCAGCTTAGCCTTGGCGGGAGACCCCTCCTACGAGCAGTACTTC
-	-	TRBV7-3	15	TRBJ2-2	CASSNLGTQSGELFF	TGTGCCAGCAGCAATCTGGGGACCCAGTCCGGGGAGCTGTTTTTT
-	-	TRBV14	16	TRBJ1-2	CASSHLQLILIYGYTF	TGTGCCAGCAGCCATCTCCAGCTAATTTTGATTTACGGCTACACCTTC
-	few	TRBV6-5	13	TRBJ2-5	CASSQGVGETQYF	TGTGCCAGCAGCCAAGGGGTAGGGGAGACCCAGTACTTC
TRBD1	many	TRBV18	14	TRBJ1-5	CASSTTGADQPQHF	TGTGCCAGCTCAACGACAGGGGCCGATCAGCCCCAGCATTTT
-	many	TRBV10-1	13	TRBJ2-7	CASSRGLLYEQYF	TGCGCCAGCAGTCGAGGACTACTTTACGAGCAGTACTTC
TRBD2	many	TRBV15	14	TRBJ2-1	CATSLDLAGDEQFF	TGTGCCACCAGCCTAGATCTAGCGGGAGATGAGCAGTTCTTC
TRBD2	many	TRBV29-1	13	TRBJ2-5	CSVEEREGETQYF	TGCAGCGTTGAAGAGCGGGAGGGAGAGACCCAGTACTTC
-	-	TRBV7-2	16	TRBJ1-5	CASSLSSGTSNQPQHF	TGTGCCAGCAGCCTATCAAGCGGGACAAGCAATCAGCCCCAGCATTTT
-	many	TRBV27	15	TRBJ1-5	CASSPGPLSNQPQHF	TGTGCCAGCAGCCCGGGACCGCTGAGCAATCAGCCCCAGCATTTT
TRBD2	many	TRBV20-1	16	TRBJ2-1	CSARPLAGGPYNEQFF	TGCAGTGCTAGACCCCTAGCGGGAGGACCCTACAATGAGCAGTTCTTC
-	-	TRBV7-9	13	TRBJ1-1	CASSARGYTEAFF	TGTGCCAGCAGCGCCCGGGGCTACACTGAAGCTTTCTTT
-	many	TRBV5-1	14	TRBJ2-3	CASSPPVLRDTQYF	TGCGCCAGCAGCCCGCCGGTACTTCGAGATACGCAGTATTTT
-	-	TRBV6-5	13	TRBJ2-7	CASSYSWSYEQYF	TGTGCCAGCAGTTACTCGTGGTCTTACGAGCAGTACTTC
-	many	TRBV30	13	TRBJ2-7	CAWSKGVPYEQYF	TGTGCCTGGAGTAAAGGGGTACCCTACGAGCAGTACTTC
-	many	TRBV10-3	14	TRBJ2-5	CAISDSSGGETQYF	TGTGCCATCAGTGATAGCAGCGGTGGAGAGACCCAGTACTTC